This T cell receptor (beta chain) is drawn from a study of Graves' ophthalmopathy and Graves' hyperthyroidism. Study-wide background: At the time of initial diagnosis and before any treatment, peripheral blood was collected.

Concerning this clonotype itself: Its antigen is unknown.

The study's findings and limits: Most expanded clonotypes in thyroid above 0.001 frequency also showed up in blood. The model achieved 70.59% sensitivity and roughly 72% specificity for ophthalmopathy progression.

TCR beta CDR3 regions were amplified from RNA transcripts. HTBI primers primed a first-round RT-PCR, and a second-round multiplex PCR followed. Using its own MiXCR run on the multiplex PCR reads, TCRdb lists one record per CDR3 protein. The profile covers 300,000 to 350,000 distinct CDR3 sequences, with about a sixth appearing a single time and around an eighth taken by the ten largest. CDR3 length: 15 residues. CDR1 is DFQATT and CDR2 is SNEGSKA in the germline V gene (reference sequence). The V and J ends lost 1 base and 1 base, in that order; junction bases with no gene match: 5. The TCR was taken from an adult man with Graves' ophthalmopathy. Sequenced material: peripheral blood. The rearrangement links TRBV20-1 to TRBJ1-1; 8 bases map to TRBD1. CDR3 amino acids: CSARGSGTGNTEAFF. In nucleotides, the CDR3 is TGCAGTGCTAGAGGATCCGGGACAGGGAACACTGAAGCTTTCTTT.